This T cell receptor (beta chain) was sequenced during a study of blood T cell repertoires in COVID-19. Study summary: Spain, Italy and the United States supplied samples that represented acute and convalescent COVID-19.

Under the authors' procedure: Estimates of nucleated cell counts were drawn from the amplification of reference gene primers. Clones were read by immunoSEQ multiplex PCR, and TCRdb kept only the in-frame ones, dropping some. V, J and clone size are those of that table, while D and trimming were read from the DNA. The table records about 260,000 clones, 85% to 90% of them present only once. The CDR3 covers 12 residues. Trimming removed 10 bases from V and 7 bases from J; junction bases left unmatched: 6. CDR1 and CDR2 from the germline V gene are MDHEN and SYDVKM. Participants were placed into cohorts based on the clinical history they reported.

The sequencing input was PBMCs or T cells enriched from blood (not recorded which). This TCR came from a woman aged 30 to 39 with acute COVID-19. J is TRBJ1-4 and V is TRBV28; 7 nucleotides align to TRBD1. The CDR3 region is CATGQDGEKLFF. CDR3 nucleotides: TGTGCCACCGGACAGGACGGTGAAAAACTGTTTTTT. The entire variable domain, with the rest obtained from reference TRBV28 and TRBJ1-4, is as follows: DVKVTQSSRYLVKRTGEKVFLECVQDMDHENMFWYRQDPGLGLRLIYFSYDVKMKEKGDIPEGYSVSREKKERFSLILESASTNQTSMYLCATGQDGEKLFFGSGTQLSVL.